This section outlines one T cell receptor (beta chain) sequence together with its context. The count of this clonotype is one. It lacks a known antigen. The final CDR3 position lacks the conserved phenylalanine or tryptophan, pointing to a likely read error. The record originates from a study of Graves' ophthalmopathy and Graves' hyperthyroidism (dated by TCRdb to 2017 to 2018). For the wider study: Hyperthyroidism was considered stable if no progression to ophthalmopathy occurred within 18 months of follow-up. A discovery set of about a hundred patients (about 45 ophthalmopathy, some 58 stable hyperthyroidism) was enrolled to explore V-J signatures distinguishing ophthalmopathy from hyperthyroidism. In total, approximately 130 blood samples were TCR-sequenced: some 43 ophthalmopathy, roughly 80 hyperthyroidism and about 17 hyperthyroidism-to-ophthalmopathy patients. Once sampling was done, hyperthyroidism patients were given methimazole at a starting dose of 30 mg daily, while ophthalmopathy patients were given high-dose intravenous methylprednisolone. To tell Graves' ophthalmopathy apart from Graves' hyperthyroidism, and to predict which patients would progress to ophthalmopathy, the study relied on TCR beta repertoire signatures. The independent validation cohort included around 19 hyperthyroidism patients plus 17 patients who later progressed from hyperthyroidism to ophthalmopathy. In several hyperthyroidism patients, the T-cell repertoire of thyroid tissue was compared with the T-cell repertoire of blood.

Study-wide conclusions, independent of this receptor: In validation, the model predicted ophthalmopathy progression with nearly 71% sensitivity and around 72% specificity; roughly eleven predicted patients were CT-confirmed with GO in a median of around 6.5 months. Most expanded thyroid clonotypes with frequency above 0.001 were also detected in blood, suggesting blood repertoires may reflect the thyroid immune response. In cross-validation, the 13-signature model distinguished ophthalmopathy from stable hyperthyroidism with about 87% sensitivity and roughly 81% specificity, and in the test set the corresponding values were approximately 79% and 70%. No statistical method was used to set the sample size in advance, and the investigators knew which group each participant was assigned to.

TCR beta CDR3 regions were amplified from RNA transcripts for repertoire sequencing. The first round was an RT-PCR using HTBI primers with the Qiagen OneStep RT-PCR kit, and this first round was followed by a second-round multiplex PCR, then size selection and purification. Sequencing of the libraries was carried out on an Illumina HiSeq2000 in paired-end mode with 100 bp reads. The authors' pipeline ran thus. Reads were processed with SOAPnuke, discarding reads with adapters, uncalled bases, mean Phred below 15, or no exact constant-primer or identifier match. COPE v1.2.5 was used to merge the high-quality paired reads. Each unique nucleotide sequence was treated as a clonotype, and MiTCR v1.1 was used to align the clonotypes to the IMGT TRB V, D and J references. The analysis was limited to V-J combinations with a frequency above 0.0001, which together covered 99.2% of repertoires. For each V-J combination, a TCR clonal expansion and chaos score was defined as F50 clonal expansion divided by the chaos observed in the TCRdist matrix. Welch's t-statistics and random forest were used to reduce the features to approximately 13 V-J combinations, which were then used as input to a naive Bayes classifier. Thyroid-blood repertoire similarity was quantified with the Morisita-Horn index. Clones were called with MiXCR by TCRdb after fastp trimmed the public reads at Q25, and only in-frame beta chains were retained. When rows share a CDR3 protein, they turn into one entry using the most common DNA and genes. The V and J calls follow TCRdb's processing rather than the paper's. The sample table records roughly 1.1 million distinct CDR3 sequences; approximately 35% of these occur just once. The top ten constitute around 10% of the sample.

Hyperthyroidism patients were newly diagnosed, with disease duration under 2 months, and aged 18 to 65 years. Patients were excluded if they had other autoimmune diseases, uncontrolled infections, pregnancy or lactation. Diagnosis was based on clinical symptoms, serum thyroxine, TRAb, thyroid ultrasound and orbital computed tomography. Trizol reagent was used to extract the total RNA, and its quality was then checked on an Agilent 2100 Bioanalyzer. The germline V gene gives CDR1 as SNHLY and CDR2 as FYNNEI. Termini included, the CDR3 measures 15 amino acids. The DNA shown is the 45-base CDR3, in frame from base 1. Trimming removed 6 bases from V and 1 base from J, leaving 13 bases between the germline ends.

The clonotype was recovered from an adult man with Graves' hyperthyroidism. The sequence is built from TRBV2 and TRBJ1-5; the D gene remains uncertain. Source material: peripheral blood or thyroid tissue (not recorded which). The nucleotides read TGTGCCAGCAGGGTGACTCCTCGCAGCAATCAGCCCCAGCATTCA. It codes for CASRVTPRSNQPQHS.